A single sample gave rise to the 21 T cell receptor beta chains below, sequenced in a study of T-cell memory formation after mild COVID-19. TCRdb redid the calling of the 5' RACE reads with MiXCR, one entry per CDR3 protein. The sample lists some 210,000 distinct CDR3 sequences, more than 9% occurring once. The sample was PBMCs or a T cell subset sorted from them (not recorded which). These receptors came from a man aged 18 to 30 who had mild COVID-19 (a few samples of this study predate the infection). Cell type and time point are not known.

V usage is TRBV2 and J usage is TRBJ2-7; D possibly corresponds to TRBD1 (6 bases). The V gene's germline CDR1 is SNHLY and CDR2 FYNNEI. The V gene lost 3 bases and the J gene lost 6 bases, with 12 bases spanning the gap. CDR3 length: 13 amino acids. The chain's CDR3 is CASSEISGVEQYV. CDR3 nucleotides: TGTGCCAGCAGTGAGATATCAGGGGTCGAGCAGTACGTC.

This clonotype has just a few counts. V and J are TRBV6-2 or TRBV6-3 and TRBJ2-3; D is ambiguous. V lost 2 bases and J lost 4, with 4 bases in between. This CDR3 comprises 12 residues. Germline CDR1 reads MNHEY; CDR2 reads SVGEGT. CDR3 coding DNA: TGTGCCAGCAGTTACGCAGCAGATACGCAGTATTTT. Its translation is CASSYAADTQYF.

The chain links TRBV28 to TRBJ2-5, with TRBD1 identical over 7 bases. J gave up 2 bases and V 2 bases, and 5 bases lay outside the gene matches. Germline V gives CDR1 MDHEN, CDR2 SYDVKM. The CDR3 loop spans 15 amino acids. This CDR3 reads CASSLVGTEQETQYF. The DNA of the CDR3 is TGTGCCAGCAGTTTAGTTGGGACAGAGCAAGAGACCCAGTACTTC. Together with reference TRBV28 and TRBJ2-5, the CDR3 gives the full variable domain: DVKVTQSSRYLVKRTGEKVFLECVQDMDHENMFWYRQDPGLGLRLIYFSYDVKMKEKGDIPEGYSVSREKKERFSLILESASTNQTSMYLCASSLVGTEQETQYFGPGTRLLVL.

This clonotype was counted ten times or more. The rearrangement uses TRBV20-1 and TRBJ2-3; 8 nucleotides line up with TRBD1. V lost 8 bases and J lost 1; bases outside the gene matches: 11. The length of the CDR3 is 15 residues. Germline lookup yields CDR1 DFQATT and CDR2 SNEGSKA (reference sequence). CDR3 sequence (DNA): TGCAGTTCGAACCAGGGGGCTTGGGGCACAGATACGCAGTATTTT. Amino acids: CSSNQGAWGTDTQYF.

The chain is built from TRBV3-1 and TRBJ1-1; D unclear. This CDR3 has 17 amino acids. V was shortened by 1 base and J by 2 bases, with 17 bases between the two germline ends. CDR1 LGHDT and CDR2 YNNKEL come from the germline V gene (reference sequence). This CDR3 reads CASSQAFPSDDNTEAFF. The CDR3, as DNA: TGTGCCAGCAGCCAAGCCTTCCCCTCGGACGACAACACTGAAGCTTTCTTT. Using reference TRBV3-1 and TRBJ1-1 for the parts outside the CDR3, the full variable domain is DTAVSQTPKYLVTQMGNDKSIKCEQNLGHDTMYWYKQDSKKFLKIMFSYNNKELIINETVPNRFSPKSPDKAHLNLHINSLELGDSAVYFCASSQAFPSDDNTEAFFGQGTRLTVV.

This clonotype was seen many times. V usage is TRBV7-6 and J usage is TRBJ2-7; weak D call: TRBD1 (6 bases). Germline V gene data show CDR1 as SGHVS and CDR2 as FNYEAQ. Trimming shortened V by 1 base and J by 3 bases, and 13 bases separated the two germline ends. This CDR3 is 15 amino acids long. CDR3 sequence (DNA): TGTGCCAGCAGCTTAGACGGGACAAGGTACTACGAGCAGTACTTC. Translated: CASSLDGTRYYEQYF.

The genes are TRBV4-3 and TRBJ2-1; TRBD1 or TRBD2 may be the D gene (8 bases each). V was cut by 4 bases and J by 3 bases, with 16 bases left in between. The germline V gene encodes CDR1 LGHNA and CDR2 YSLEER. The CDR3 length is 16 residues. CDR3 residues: CASSPGGGGRYNEQFF. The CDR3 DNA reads TGCGCCAGCAGCCCAGGGGGCGGGGGGCGCTACAATGAGCAGTTCTTC.

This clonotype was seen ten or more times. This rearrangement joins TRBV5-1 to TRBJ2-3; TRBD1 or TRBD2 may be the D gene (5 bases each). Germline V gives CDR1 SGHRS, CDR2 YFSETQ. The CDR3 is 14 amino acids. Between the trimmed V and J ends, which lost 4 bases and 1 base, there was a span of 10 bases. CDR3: CASSTGRGTDTQYF. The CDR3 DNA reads TGCGCCAGCAGCACGGGACGGGGCACAGATACGCAGTATTTT.

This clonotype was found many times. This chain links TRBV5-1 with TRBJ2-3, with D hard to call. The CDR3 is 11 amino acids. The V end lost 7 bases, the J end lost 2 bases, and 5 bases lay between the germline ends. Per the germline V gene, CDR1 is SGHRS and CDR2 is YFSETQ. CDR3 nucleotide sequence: TGCGCCAGCGGGGACACAGATACGCAGTATTTT. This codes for CASGDTDTQYF.

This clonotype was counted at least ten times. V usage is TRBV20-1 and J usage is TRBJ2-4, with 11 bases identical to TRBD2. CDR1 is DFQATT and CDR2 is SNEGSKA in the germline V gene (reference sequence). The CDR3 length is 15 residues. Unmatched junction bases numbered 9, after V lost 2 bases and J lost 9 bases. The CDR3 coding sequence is TGCAGTGCTAGAAGACTAGCGGGGTACGAAAGCATTCAGTACTTC. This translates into CSARRLAGYESIQYF.

CDR3 sequence reads: CASSGTGGRDTQYF. CDR3 bases: TGTGCCAGCAGCGGAACGGGGGGGCGCGATACGCAGTATTTT. This chain joins TRBV11-3 and TRBJ2-3; 8 bases map to TRBD2. V dropped 5 bases and J dropped 6; count of bases not matched to a gene: 7. The CDR3 consists of 14 residues. Germline V gene data show CDR1 as SGHNT and CDR2 as YENEEA.

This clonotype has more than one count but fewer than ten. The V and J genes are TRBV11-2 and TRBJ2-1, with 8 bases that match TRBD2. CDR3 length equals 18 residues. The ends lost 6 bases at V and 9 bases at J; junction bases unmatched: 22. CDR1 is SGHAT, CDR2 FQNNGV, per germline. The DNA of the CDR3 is TGTGCCAGCAGTCCTTCACCCTTTGGAGCGGGGGCTCGCGTTGAGCAGTTCTTC. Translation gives CASSPSPFGAGARVEQFF.

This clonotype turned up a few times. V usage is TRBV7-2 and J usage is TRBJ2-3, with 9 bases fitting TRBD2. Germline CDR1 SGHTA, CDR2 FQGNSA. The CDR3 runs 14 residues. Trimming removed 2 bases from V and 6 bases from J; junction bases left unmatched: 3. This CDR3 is CASSLLAGKDTQYF. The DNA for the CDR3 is TGTGCCAGCAGCTTACTAGCGGGGAAGGATACGCAGTATTTT.

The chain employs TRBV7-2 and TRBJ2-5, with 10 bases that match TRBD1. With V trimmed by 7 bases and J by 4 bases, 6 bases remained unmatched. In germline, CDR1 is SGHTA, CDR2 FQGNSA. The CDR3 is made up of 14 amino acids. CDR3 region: CASKRQGAGETQYF. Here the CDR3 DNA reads TGTGCCAGCAAGAGACAGGGGGCAGGAGAGACCCAGTACTTC.

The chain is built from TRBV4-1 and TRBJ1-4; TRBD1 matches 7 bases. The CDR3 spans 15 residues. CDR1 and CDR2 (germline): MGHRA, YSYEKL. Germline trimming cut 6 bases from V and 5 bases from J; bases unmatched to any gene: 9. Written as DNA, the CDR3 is TGCGCCAGCAGGTCCGCGACAGGGTTCAATGAAAAACTGTTTTTT. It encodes CASRSATGFNEKLFF.

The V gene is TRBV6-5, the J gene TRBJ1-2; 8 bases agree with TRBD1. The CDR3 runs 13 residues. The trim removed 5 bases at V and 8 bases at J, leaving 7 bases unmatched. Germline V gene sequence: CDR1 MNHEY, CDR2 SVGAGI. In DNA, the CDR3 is TGTGCCAGCAGTCTACGACAGGGGCTGGGCTACACCTTC. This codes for CASSLRQGLGYTF.

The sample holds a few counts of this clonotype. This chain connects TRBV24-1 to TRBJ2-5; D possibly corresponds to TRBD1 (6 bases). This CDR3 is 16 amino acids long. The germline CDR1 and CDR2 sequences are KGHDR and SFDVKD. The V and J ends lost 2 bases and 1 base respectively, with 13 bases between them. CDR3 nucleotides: TGTGCCACCAGTGATTCGAGGGGACAATTCCAAGAGACCCAGTACTTC. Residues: CATSDSRGQFQETQYF.

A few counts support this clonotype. CDR3 in amino acids: CASSLRLAPNEQFF. Written as DNA, the CDR3 is TGCGCCAGCAGCTTGCGACTAGCTCCCAATGAGCAGTTCTTC. The V gene is TRBV5-1, the J gene TRBJ2-1, with TRBD2 matching over 7 bases. The V gene's germline CDR1 is SGHRS and CDR2 YFSETQ. V was pared by 1 base and J by 6 bases, with 4 bases of the junction left unmatched. CDR3 length: 14 residues.

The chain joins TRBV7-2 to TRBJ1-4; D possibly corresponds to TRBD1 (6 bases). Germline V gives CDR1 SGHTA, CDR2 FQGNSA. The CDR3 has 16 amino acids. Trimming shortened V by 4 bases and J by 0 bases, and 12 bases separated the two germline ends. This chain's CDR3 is CASSSDSFATNEKLFF. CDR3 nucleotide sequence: TGTGCCAGCAGCTCGGACAGCTTTGCAACTAATGAAAAACTGTTTTTT.

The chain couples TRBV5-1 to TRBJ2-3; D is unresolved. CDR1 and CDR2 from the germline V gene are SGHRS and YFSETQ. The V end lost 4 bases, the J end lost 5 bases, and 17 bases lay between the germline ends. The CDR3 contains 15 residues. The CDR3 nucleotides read TGCGCCAGCAGCATGACGACTGGCCGTGGAGATACGCAGTATTTT. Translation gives CASSMTTGRGDTQYF.

CDR3 coding DNA: TGTGCCAGCAGCTTAGGGCAGGGGGCTACTCAGCCCCAGCATTTT. It codes for CASSLGQGATQPQHF. The chain combines TRBV7-2 with TRBJ1-5; 8 bases align to TRBD1. This CDR3 has 15 residues. Germline V CDR1 and CDR2: SGHTA, FQGNSA. V lost 1 base, J lost 6 bases, and 5 bases stayed unmatched. Variable domain in full (rest from reference TRBV7-2 and TRBJ1-5): GAGVSQSPSNKVTEKGKDVELRCDPISGHTALYWYRQSLGQGLEFLIYFQGNSAPDKSGLPSDRFSAERTGGSVSTLTIQRTQQEDSAVYLCASSLGQGATQPQHFGDGTRLSIL.